The 26 T cell receptor beta chains given below trace back to one sample, sequenced in a study of blood T cell repertoires in COVID-19. Assay used: immunoSEQ multiplex PCR; TCRdb lists only in-frame clones, some missing. The table records hundreds of thousands of clones, about 83% of them present only once. Sequenced material: PBMCs or T cells enriched from blood (not recorded which). The source of these receptors is a woman aged 35 to 49 who had recovered from COVID-19.

This chain uses TRBV9 with TRBJ1-6; the match to TRBD1 covers 12 bases. The CDR3 has 17 amino acids. Germline-derived CDR1 and CDR2 are SGDLS and YYNGEE. The trim removed 4 bases at V and 3 bases at J, leaving 5 bases unmatched. The CDR3 is CASSLGQGAFYNSPLHF. CDR3 nucleotide sequence: TGTGCCAGCAGCCTGGGACAGGGGGCTTTCTATAATTCACCCCTCCACTTT.

The chain carries TRBV5-4 and TRBJ2-5; 9 bases map to TRBD1. J was trimmed by 5 bases and V by 5 bases; bases with no gene match: 7. Germline V lookup: CDR1 SGHNT, CDR2 YYREEE (reference sequence). This CDR3 has 14 amino acids. The CDR3 DNA sequence: TGTGCCAGCAGACCCGGACAGGGGTCGGAGACCCAGTACTTC. It encodes CASRPGQGSETQYF.

The genes are TRBV28 and TRBJ2-1; D is uncertain. Trimming removed 2 bases at V and 6 bases at J, with 11 bases between. CDR1 MDHEN and CDR2 SYDVKM come from the germline V gene. The CDR3 extends over 14 amino acids. The CDR3 loop reads CASSLHAAVNEQFF. The CDR3 nucleotides read TGTGCCAGCAGTTTACACGCCGCGGTCAATGAGCAGTTCTTC.

J is TRBJ1-2 and V is TRBV29-1, with a possible D match to TRBD1 (5 bases). The V end was cut by 7 bases, the J end by 8 bases, with 23 bases between. This CDR3 is built from 14 residues. Germline V gives CDR1 SQVTM, CDR2 ANQGSEA. The CDR3 nucleotides read TGCAGCGGTTACACCGGGACTTCGCTTTGGGGCTACACCTTC. It encodes CSGYTGTSLWGYTF.

The chain couples TRBV7-9 to TRBJ2-5, with 7 bases identical to TRBD1. The junction had 7 bases not matched to a gene; V was cut back by 5 bases and J by 4 bases. The CDR3 covers 14 residues. Germline CDR1 SEHNR, CDR2 FQNEAQ (reference sequence). The CDR3 region has the DNA TGTGCCAGCAGCCCTACGACAGGGTCAGAGACCCAGTACTTC. This codes for CASSPTTGSETQYF. Drawing the rest from reference TRBV7-9 and TRBJ2-5, the complete variable domain is DTGVSQNPRHKITKRGQNVTFRCDPISEHNRLYWYRQTLGQGPEFLTYFQNEAQLEKSRLLSDRFSAERPKGSFSTLEIQRTEQGDSAMYLCASSPTTGSETQYFGPGTRLLVL.

The CDR3 loop is CASSHRDAGANVLTF. The CDR3, as DNA: TGTGCCAGCAGCCATAGAGATGCTGGGGCCAACGTCCTGACTTTC. This chain links TRBV3-1 (or the pseudogene TRBV3-2) with TRBJ2-6; D not certain. This CDR3 comprises 15 residues. CDR1 is LGHDT and CDR2 is YNNKEL in the germline V gene (reference sequence). Between the trimmed V and J ends, which lost 3 bases and 2 bases, there was a span of 8 bases.

The chain uses TRBV5-1 and TRBJ2-3; 10 bases map to TRBD2. Trimming cost V 0 bases and J 4 bases; bases outside gene matches: 8. CDR3 length: 17 amino acids. CDR1 SGHRS and CDR2 YFSETQ come from the germline V gene. This CDR3 reads CASSLERLAGVADTQYF. CDR3 in DNA: TGCGCCAGCAGCTTGGAGAGGCTAGCGGGAGTGGCAGATACGCAGTATTTT. Combining the CDR3 with reference TRBV5-1 and TRBJ2-3 gives the whole variable domain KAGVTQTPRYLIKTRGQQVTLSCSPISGHRSVSWYQQTPGQGLQFLFEYFSETQRNKGNFPGRFSGRQFSNSRSEMNVSTLELGDSALYLCASSLERLAGVADTQYFGPGTRLTVL.

V gene TRBV5-6 combines with J gene TRBJ1-6, with TRBD1 matching over 9 bases. V lost 2 bases, J lost 6 bases, and 3 bases stayed unmatched. The CDR3 spans 15 residues. The germline gives CDR1 SGHDT, CDR2 YYEEEE. The CDR3 protein is CASSLTGGGNSPLHF. The CDR3 region has the DNA TGTGCCAGCAGCTTAACAGGGGGCGGTAATTCACCCCTCCACTTT. Full variable domain (remainder filled in from reference TRBV5-6 and TRBJ1-6): DAGVTQSPTHLIKTRGQQVTLRCSPKSGHDTVSWYQQALGQGPQFIFQYYEEEERQRGNFPDRFSGHQFPNYSSELNVNALLLGDSALYLCASSLTGGGNSPLHFGNGTRLTVT.

The J gene is TRBJ1-2, the V gene TRBV11-2, with TRBD1 matching 8 bases. J gave up 4 bases and V 6 bases, and 4 bases lay outside the gene matches. The CDR3 has 13 residues. CDR1 is SGHAT, CDR2 FQNNGV, per germline. CDR3 region: CASRPGTGYGYTF. CDR3 nucleotide sequence: TGTGCCAGCAGACCCGGGACAGGCTATGGCTACACCTTC.

The rearrangement joins TRBV5-1 to TRBJ2-7; 7 bases map to TRBD1. CDR3 length: 12 amino acids. Germline V CDR1 and CDR2: SGHRS, YFSETQ. The V gene end was trimmed by 4 bases and the J gene end by 2 bases; junction bases not matched to a gene: 0. For the CDR3, the DNA is TGCGCCAGCAGCCAGGGGGCCTACGAGCAGTACTTC. It translates to CASSQGAYEQYF.

J is TRBJ2-1 and V is TRBV19; TRBD2 might be the D (7 bases). Germline V gives CDR1 LNHDA, CDR2 SQIVND (reference sequence). The germline V and J ends were trimmed by 1 base and 0 bases, with 16 bases remaining between them. The CDR3 is 18 residues long. The CDR3 loop reads CASSIGRGGFSSYNEQFF. The DNA of the CDR3 is TGTGCCAGTAGTATAGGGAGGGGGGGCTTTAGCTCCTACAATGAGCAGTTCTTC. Complete variable domain (other parts from reference TRBV19 and TRBJ2-1): DGGITQSPKYLFRKEGQNVTLSCEQNLNHDAMYWYRQDPGQGLRLIYYSQIVNDFQKGDIAEGYSVSREKKESFPLTVTSAQKNPTAFYLCASSIGRGGFSSYNEQFFGPGTRLTVL.

The chain joins TRBV7-9 to TRBJ2-1; D is unresolved. This CDR3 comprises 12 residues. V was trimmed by 5 bases and J by 8 bases, leaving 10 bases between them. Germline V gene data show CDR1 as SEHNR and CDR2 as FQNEAQ (reference sequence). The CDR3 sequence is CASSLRRDEQFF. For the CDR3, the DNA is TGTGCCAGCAGCCTACGACGGGATGAGCAGTTCTTC. Using reference TRBV7-9 and TRBJ2-1 for the parts outside the CDR3, the full variable domain is DTGVSQNPRHKITKRGQNVTFRCDPISEHNRLYWYRQTLGQGPEFLTYFQNEAQLEKSRLLSDRFSAERPKGSFSTLEIQRTEQGDSAMYLCASSLRRDEQFFGPGTRLTVL.

This clone was counted only a few times. The chain recombines TRBV7-2 with TRBJ2-1, with D perhaps matching TRBD2 (5 bases). CDR1 and CDR2 (germline): SGHTA, FQGNSA. Trimming pared 1 base from V and 7 bases from J, leaving 11 bases between. This CDR3 spans 14 amino acids. CDR3 DNA sequence: TGTGCCAGCAGCTTAGTACTAGGCAGGAATGAGCAGTTCTTC. Amino acid sequence: CASSLVLGRNEQFF.

The V call is TRBV7-2, the J call TRBJ1-2; 7 bases match TRBD1. V shed 1 base and J 4 bases; nucleotides not matched to a gene: 15. Germline CDR1 and CDR2: SGHTA and FQGNSA. This CDR3 has 18 amino acids. CDR3 residues: CASSLVPGGSPLGYGYTF. The CDR3 coding sequence is TGTGCCAGCAGCTTAGTTCCAGGGGGTTCCCCTTTGGGCTATGGCTACACCTTC.

The chain uses TRBV7-2 and TRBJ2-7; 7 bases map to TRBD1. The junction had 5 bases not matched to a gene; V was cut back by 5 bases and J by 10 bases. The CDR3 consists of 11 residues. Germline-derived CDR1 and CDR2 are SGHTA and FQGNSA. The CDR3 region is CASSVTGKQYF. The DNA for the CDR3 is TGTGCCAGCAGCGTGACAGGGAAACAGTACTTC.

This clone was recorded once. V usage is TRBV7-2 and J usage is TRBJ2-1; the match to TRBD2 covers 11 bases. This CDR3 is 15 amino acids long. V shed 3 bases and J 6 bases; nucleotides not matched to a gene: 4. In germline, CDR1 is SGHTA, CDR2 FQGNSA. The CDR3 DNA sequence: TGTGCCAGCAGCTTTGGACTAGCGGGCCTCAATGAGCAGTTCTTC. This gives the protein CASSFGLAGLNEQFF.

The chain combines TRBV7-9 with TRBJ2-3, with 7 nucleotides matching TRBD2. The CDR3 length is 16 residues. CDR1 and CDR2 from the germline V gene are SEHNR and FQNEAQ (reference sequence). Trimming cost V 1 base and J 0 bases; bases outside gene matches: 4. The CDR3 region is CASSLGGGLSTDTQYF. DNA of the CDR3: TGTGCCAGCAGCTTAGGCGGGGGACTCAGCACAGATACGCAGTATTTT.

The CDR3 spells CASSLQAGAGEAFF. In nucleotides, the CDR3 is TGTGCCAGCAGTTTACAGGCAGGGGCGGGTGAAGCTTTCTTT. This sequence joins TRBV27 and TRBJ1-1; possibly TRBD1 for D (6 bases). CDR1 MNHEY and CDR2 SMNVEV come from the germline V gene (reference sequence). The CDR3 covers 14 residues. Between the trimmed V and J ends, which lost 2 bases and 7 bases, there was a span of 14 bases.

This chain connects TRBV21-1 to TRBJ2-7; TRBD1, the table's D call, was not compared with the DNA. TRBV21-1 is labeled a pseudogene. The CDR3 has 14 residues. The CDR3 DNA reads as TGTGCCAGCAGCAAGGGACAGACCTCCTACGAGCAGTACTTC. As protein: CASSKGQTSYEQYF.

The chain recombines TRBV24-1 with TRBJ2-5, with D perhaps matching TRBD2 (5 bases). This CDR3 has 16 residues. CDR1 KGHDR and CDR2 SFDVKD come from the germline V gene. The V end lost 3 bases, the J end lost 5 bases, and 18 bases lay between the germline ends. CDR3 DNA sequence: TGTGCCACCAGTGATGGACTTACGCATGCGGTGGAGACCCAGTACTTC. Residues: CATSDGLTHAVETQYF.

The chain joins TRBV14 to TRBJ2-1; tentatively, D is TRBD1 (6 bases). The germline V and J ends were trimmed by 0 bases and 13 bases, with 13 bases remaining between them. This CDR3 spans 13 amino acids. Looked up from germline, CDR1 is SGHDN and CDR2 is FVKESK. The CDR3 DNA reads TGTGCCAGCAGCCAAGAGGCCCGGGACACCCAGTTCTTC. Its protein product is CASSQEARDTQFF.

The V gene is TRBV15, the J gene TRBJ1-5, with D possibly being TRBD1 (6 bases). This CDR3 comprises 13 residues. Trimming removed 10 bases from V and 5 bases from J, with 15 bases in between. Germline V lookup: CDR1 LNHNV, CDR2 YYDKDF (reference sequence). CDR3 sequence reads: CASSDRLDQPQHF. CDR3 nucleotides: TGTGCCAGTTCTGACAGGCTTGATCAGCCCCAGCATTTT.

This chain connects TRBV6-9 to TRBJ2-7; no reliable D call. The CDR3 is 13 residues long. The V gene lost 3 bases and the J gene lost 4 bases, with 10 bases spanning the gap. Germline V gene lookup returns CDR1 MNHGY and CDR2 SVAAGI. CDR3 DNA: TGTGCCAGCAGTTACGCACCGGGTTACGAGCAGTACTTC. Translated, it gives CASSYAPGYEQYF.

This clone was detected only a few times. Other DNA sequences in the sample encode the same CDR3. The V call is TRBV7-2, the J call TRBJ1-5, with D possibly being TRBD1 (5 bases). This CDR3 is built from 14 residues. CDR1 and CDR2 (germline): SGHTA, FQGNSA. Trimming stripped 1 base from V and 3 bases from J, with 7 bases between. The CDR3 sequence: CASSLGQLNQPQHF. Here the CDR3 DNA reads TGTGCCAGCAGCTTAGGACAGCTCAATCAGCCCCAGCATTTT.

The chain couples TRBV19 to TRBJ1-2, with 12 positions matching TRBD1. The trim removed 4 bases at V and 5 bases at J, leaving 11 bases unmatched. The germline V gene encodes CDR1 LNHDA and CDR2 SQIVND (reference sequence). The CDR3 extends over 17 amino acids. CDR3 region: CASSTRDRGPGIYGYTF. For the CDR3, the DNA is TGTGCCAGTAGTACCCGGGACAGGGGGCCTGGGATTTATGGCTACACCTTC.

The chain carries TRBV7-9 and TRBJ2-6, with 8 bases lining up with TRBD1. From germline, CDR1 is SEHNR and CDR2 FQNEAQ (reference sequence). CDR3 length: 17 residues. Trimming took 5 bases from V and 0 from J; bases not matched to a gene: 6. This CDR3 is CASSPRQGSSGANVLTF. The CDR3 bases are TGTGCCAGCAGCCCGCGACAGGGGAGCTCTGGGGCCAACGTCCTGACTTTC.